A selection of T cell receptor beta chains follows, all from one sample in a study of T cell repertoires in cytomegalovirus infection. TCRdb re-analysed the reads in MiXCR, keeping a single row per CDR3 protein. The table shows 830,000 or so distinct CDR3 sequences, with 32% occurring only once. Antigens for these TCRs are unknown. The sample consisted of cultured CD8+ T cells from PBMCs, taken from culture after CMV antigen stimulation. The receptors come from a human donor in good health (CMV status not recorded). Some clones in this sample may be carry-over from other donors' samples. Both conserved end residues are part of each CDR3. D genes are given only for firm matches. Not every row has a clone size; where given, it reads once, few, many or a size class.

v_gene	abundance	j_gene	d_gene	CDR3nt	CDR3aa
TRBV19	few	TRBJ2-7	NA	TGTGCCAGTACCGATACTGGCTACGAGCAGTACTTC	CASTDTGYEQYF
TRBV2	NA	TRBJ2-1	TRBD1	TGTGCCAGCAGGGGGACAGGGTTGTGGTTCTTC	CASRGTGLWFF
TRBV24-1	NA	TRBJ2-1	TRBD2	TGTGCCACCACTAGCGGGGGATACAATGAGCAGTTCTTC	CATTSGGYNEQFF
TRBV12-3/TRBV12-4	few	TRBJ2-1	NA	TGTGCCAGCTCGCGAGTGCGGGGCCCCTACAATGAGCAGTTCTTC	CASSRVRGPYNEQFF
TRBV12-3/TRBV12-4	NA	TRBJ1-1	TRBD1	TGTGCCAGCAGTTTACAAGGGACAGGTGATGAAGCTTTCTTT	CASSLQGTGDEAFF
TRBV6-5	few	TRBJ2-7	TRBD1	TGTGCCAGCAGTTCCTCGACAGGGACCTCCTCCGAGAGGCAGTACTTC	CASSSSTGTSSERQYF
TRBV28	once	TRBJ2-3	NA	TGTGCCAGCAGTCTTTGGGGGCGCGGCACAGATACGCAGTATTTT	CASSLWGRGTDTQYF
TRBV29-1	NA	TRBJ1-2	NA	TGCAGCGTTGAATGGCAGGAGGAGGGGTATGGCTACACCTTC	CSVEWQEEGYGYTF
TRBV6-5	NA	TRBJ2-1	TRBD2	TGTGCCAGCAGTTACTCTGGCGGGGGGCTCCTCCCGGGTGAGCAGTTCTTC	CASSYSGGGLLPGEQFF
TRBV6-1	NA	TRBJ2-3	TRBD2	TGTGCCAGCAGGCAGCGGGGGTCCACAGATACGCAGTATTTT	CASRQRGSTDTQYF
TRBV6-1	few	TRBJ2-2	TRBD1	TGTGCCAGCAGTGCCGGGACAGGGCACTACACCGGGGAGCTGTTTTTT	CASSAGTGHYTGELFF
TRBV10-3	few	TRBJ1-2	NA	TGTGCCAAGGACGGACTAAGCTACACCTTC	CAKDGLSYTF
TRBV5-1	NA	TRBJ2-5	NA	TGCGCCAGCAGCCCAAAGTCCGGGTACCAAGAGACCCAGTACTTC	CASSPKSGYQETQYF
TRBV5-6	few	TRBJ2-3	NA	TGTGCCAGCAGCGCAGGGTTTGGACAAGTTACGCAGTATTTT	CASSAGFGQVTQYF
TRBV4-1	few	TRBJ2-7	NA	TGCGCCAGCAGCCAAGTTCTTGGGGGAGGAGGCTACGAGCAGTACTTC	CASSQVLGGGGYEQYF
TRBV27	NA	TRBJ2-3	TRBD2	TGTGCCAGCAGTTTGGGAGCGGGGGGGCATCGGGACACAGATACGCAGTATTTT	CASSLGAGGHRDTDTQYF
TRBV5-1	NA	TRBJ1-1	NA	TGCGCCAGCTCCGGGGATGCCATGAACACTGAAGCTTTCTTT	CASSGDAMNTEAFF
TRBV6-6	many	TRBJ2-2	NA	TGTGCCAGCAGTTATCTAGGGGGGCCTAATCCCGGGGAGCTGTTTTTT	CASSYLGGPNPGELFF
TRBV7-6	few	TRBJ1-2	NA	TGTGCCAGCAGCCGACAGATGAACTATGGCTACACCTTC	CASSRQMNYGYTF
TRBV28	few	TRBJ1-2	NA	TGTGCCAGCAGTCAGGGTTTGCGTGGCTACACCTTC	CASSQGLRGYTF
TRBV20-1	NA	TRBJ1-2	NA	TGCAGTGCTAGCCTCCCTGGGGGGCTCGGCTATGGCTACACCTTC	CSASLPGGLGYGYTF
TRBV27	NA	TRBJ2-4	NA	TGTGCCAGCAGTTTATCGTCATACAGCAAAAACATTCAGTACTTC	CASSLSSYSKNIQYF
TRBV7-9	NA	TRBJ2-5	TRBD2	TGTGCCAGCAGGCAGGCGGGGGAGCAAGAGACCCAGTACTTC	CASRQAGEQETQYF
TRBV2	NA	TRBJ1-1	TRBD1	TGTGCCAGCTACCGACAGGGTTCATTAAGGAGCACTGAAGCTTTCTTT	CASYRQGSLRSTEAFF
TRBV4-1	NA	TRBJ2-1	TRBD1	TGTGCCAGCAGCCTCCGGACAGGGGGCAGGAATGAGCAGTTCTTC	CASSLRTGGRNEQFF
TRBV7-6	NA	TRBJ2-5	NA	TGTGCCAGCAGCCCCCCTCCGGGGGCCTGGGAGACCCAGTACTTC	CASSPPPGAWETQYF
TRBV6-1	few	TRBJ2-5	TRBD2	TGTGCCAGCAAGAGGGTACCTAGCGGGGCCCAAGAGACCCAGTACTTC	CASKRVPSGAQETQYF
TRBV12-3/TRBV12-4	NA	TRBJ2-3	TRBD2	TGTGCCAGCGTCCCTACTAGCGGGGGGGCCTGGGATACGCAGTATTTT	CASVPTSGGAWDTQYF
TRBV4-1	few	TRBJ2-1	TRBD2	TGCGCCAGCAGCCAAGGAGCGGGGGTTTACAATGAGCAGTTCTTC	CASSQGAGVYNEQFF
TRBV7-8	few	TRBJ1-3	NA	TGTGCCAGCAGCTTATGGGGCGCTGGAAACACCATATATTTT	CASSLWGAGNTIYF
TRBV14	NA	TRBJ2-1	NA	TGTGCCAGCAGCCAAGATTTTGACAGTTACAATGAGCAGTTCTTC	CASSQDFDSYNEQFF
TRBV7-7	many	TRBJ2-5	TRBD2	TGTGCTAGCAGCTCTGGACTAGCGGGGGGGCCTCGAGAGACCCAGTACTTC	CASSSGLAGGPRETQYF
TRBV7-6	few	TRBJ2-5	TRBD2	TGTGCCAGCAGCTTAGAGGGACTAGCGGGGGGGCGAGAGACCCAGTACTTC	CASSLEGLAGGRETQYF
TRBV7-2	many	TRBJ2-7	TRBD1	TGTGCCAGCAGCTTAGCCGGATTTTGGGACAGAGGAGAGCAGTACTTC	CASSLAGFWDRGEQYF
TRBV6-5	once	TRBJ2-1	NA	TGTGCCAGCTCTCCTAAAGGGGGGGCACTTAATGAGCAGTTCTTC	CASSPKGGALNEQFF
TRBV2	NA	TRBJ2-2	NA	TGTGCCAGCCTCGTGGGGGGCGGCACCGGGGAGCTGTTTTTT	CASLVGGGTGELFF
TRBV9	NA	TRBJ2-2	NA	TGTGCCAGCAGCGCCAAGAGGTACACCGGGGAGCTGTTTTTT	CASSAKRYTGELFF
TRBV6-2/TRBV6-3	NA	TRBJ2-5	TRBD1	TGTGCCAGCAGTTACTCCGGGACAGGGGGCTATCAAGAGACCCAGTACTTC	CASSYSGTGGYQETQYF
TRBV2	NA	TRBJ2-7	NA	TGTGCCAGCATGAAGGGGTTGTACGAGCAGTACTTC	CASMKGLYEQYF
TRBV20-1	NA	TRBJ2-1	NA	TGCAGTGCTAGAAGGAGGGGGCCGAATGAGCAGTTCTTC	CSARRRGPNEQFF
TRBV27	few	TRBJ2-3	TRBD2	TGTGCCAGCAGTGCCGGGACTACCGGAAGTGATACGCAGTATTTT	CASSAGTTGSDTQYF
TRBV6-6	few	TRBJ2-7	NA	TGTGCCAGCAGTATGGGACAACGGGACGAGCAGTACTTC	CASSMGQRDEQYF
TRBV2	few	TRBJ2-1	NA	TGTGCCAGCAGCTGGAGGGGCAGTACCCTTTTGTGGAATGAGCAGTTCTTC	CASSWRGSTLLWNEQFF